This T cell receptor beta chain was sequenced in a study of CD8 T cells in Susac syndrome. The CDR3 spans 13 residues. CDR1 is SGHNT, CDR2 YYREEE, per germline (reference sequence). V was trimmed by 1 base and J by 4 bases, leaving 5 bases between them. The RNA input was roughly 0.5 to 1 ug, and it was reverse transcribed with random hexamers. TCRdb re-derived calls from the immunoSEQ multiplex PCR reads in MiXCR, one entry per CDR3 protein. The table includes some 150,000 distinct CDR3 sequences, roughly 94% detected once. TEMRA cells underwent FACS enrichment and CD8+ and CD4+ T cells underwent negative isolation.

The source is a human donor in good health. The specimen was CD4+ T cells from PBMCs. J is TRBJ2-2 and V is TRBV5-4; D call uncertain. The CDR3 loop is CASSLSGTGELFF. The DNA of the CDR3 is TGTGCCAGCAGCTTGAGTGGCACCGGGGAGCTGTTTTTT.